The 7 T cell receptor beta chains reported below all come from one sample, sequenced in a study of cytomegalovirus exposure and HLA in healthy donors. PCR was performed using 60 Vbeta and 13 Jbeta primers. Some clones are missing from TCRdb's copy, which holds only in-frame ones; the method was immunoSEQ multiplex PCR. The sample carries under 170,000 clones, more than 65% recorded once. Sequencing input: PBMCs. These receptors all come from a man between 50 and 59 years old in good health and CMV-seropositive.

This clone was counted only a few times. The CDR3 DNA follows: TGTGCCAGCAGTGAAGTGGGGGAGGGCGTTACGCAGTATTTT. It encodes CASSEVGEGVTQYF. V gene TRBV6-1 combines with J gene TRBJ2-3; 7 bases are shared with TRBD2. Germline V lookup: CDR1 MNHNS, CDR2 SASEGT. The CDR3 is 14 residues long. The V segment lost 1 base and the J segment 8 bases; nucleotides outside the gene matches: 6.

The rearrangement uses TRBV27 and TRBJ2-2; perhaps TRBD2 as D (7 bases). This CDR3 is built from 16 residues. CDR1 and CDR2 from the germline V gene are MNHEY and SMNVEV (reference sequence). CDR3 in DNA: TGTGGAACCGCACCCGCGGGGGCCGTGAACACCGGGGAGCTGTTTTTT. Its protein product is CGTAPAGAVNTGELFF.

This chain joins TRBV27 and TRBJ2-7; a weak D match, TRBD1 (5 bases). The CDR3 spans 12 residues. The germline V gene encodes CDR1 MNHEY and CDR2 SMNVEV (reference sequence). The ends were cut back, 5 bases at V and 6 bases at J, with 11 bases in the middle. CDR3 sequence reads: CASSPGFSEQYF. The DNA of the CDR3 is TGTGCCAGCAGTCCAGGGTTCTCCGAGCAGTACTTC.

The chain uses TRBV6-4 and TRBJ1-2, with D hard to call. Per germline, CDR1 MRHNA and CDR2 SNTAGT. Trimming took off 3 bases at V and 5 bases at J, with 13 bases between the two ends. The CDR3 consists of 14 residues. CDR3: CASSERASLYGYTF. The CDR3 DNA sequence: TGTGCCAGCAGTGAAAGAGCATCCCTTTATGGCTACACCTTC.

The rearrangement uses TRBV28 and TRBJ2-2; D not certain. The V end lost 5 bases, the J end lost 0 bases, and 10 bases lay between the germline ends. CDR1 and CDR2 (germline): MDHEN, SYDVKM. The CDR3 sequence is 15 residues long. The CDR3 region has the DNA TGTGCCAGCAGTCCTGAGCTATCGAACACCGGGGAGCTGTTTTTT. Translated: CASSPELSNTGELFF.

CDR3 protein: CASSQWGRGPYEQYF. For the CDR3, the DNA is TGTGCCAGCAGCCAATGGGGCAGGGGGCCCTACGAGCAGTACTTC. This chain uses TRBV7-8 with TRBJ2-7, with 8 bases matching TRBD1. The CDR3 totals 15 residues. The J segment lost 2 bases and the V segment lost 5 bases, leaving 8 bases of the junction unmatched. Germline loops: CDR1 SGHVS, CDR2 FQNEAQ.

The V and J genes are TRBV5-1 and TRBJ1-2; TRBD1 is a possible D gene (5 bases). The germline gives CDR1 SGHRS, CDR2 YFSETQ. This CDR3 has 15 amino acids. The germline V and J ends were trimmed by 4 bases and 2 bases, with 15 bases remaining between them. This chain's CDR3 is CASSREEGNNYGYTF. In DNA, the CDR3 is TGCGCCAGCAGCCGGGAGGAGGGGAACAACTATGGCTACACCTTC.